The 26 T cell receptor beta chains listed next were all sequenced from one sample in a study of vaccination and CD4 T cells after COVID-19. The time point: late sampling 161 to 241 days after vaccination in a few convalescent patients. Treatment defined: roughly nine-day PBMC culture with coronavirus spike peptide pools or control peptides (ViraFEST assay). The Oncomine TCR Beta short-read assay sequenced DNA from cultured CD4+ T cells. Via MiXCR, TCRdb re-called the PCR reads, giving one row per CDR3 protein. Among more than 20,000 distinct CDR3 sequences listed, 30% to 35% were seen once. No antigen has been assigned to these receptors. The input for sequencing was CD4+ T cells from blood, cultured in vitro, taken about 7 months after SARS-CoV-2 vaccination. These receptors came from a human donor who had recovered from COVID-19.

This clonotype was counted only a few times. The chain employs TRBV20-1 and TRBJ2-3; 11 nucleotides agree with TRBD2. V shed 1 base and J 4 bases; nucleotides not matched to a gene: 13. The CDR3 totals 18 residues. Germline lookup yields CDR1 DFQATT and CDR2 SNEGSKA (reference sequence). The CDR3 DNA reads TGCAGTGCTAGAGCGTTAGCGGGAGGGCCACGGGGACCAGATACGCAGTATTTT. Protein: CSARALAGGPRGPDTQYF.

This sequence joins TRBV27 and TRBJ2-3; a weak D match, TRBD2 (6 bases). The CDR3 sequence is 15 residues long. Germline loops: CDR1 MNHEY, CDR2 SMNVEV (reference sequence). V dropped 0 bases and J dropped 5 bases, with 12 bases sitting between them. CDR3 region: CASSLSGLRGDTQYF. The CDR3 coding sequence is TGTGCCAGCAGTTTATCGGGACTGCGGGGAGATACGCAGTATTTT.

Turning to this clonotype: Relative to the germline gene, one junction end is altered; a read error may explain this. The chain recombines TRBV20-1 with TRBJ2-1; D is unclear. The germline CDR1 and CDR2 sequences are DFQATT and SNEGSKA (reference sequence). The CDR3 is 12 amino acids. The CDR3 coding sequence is TGCAGTGCTAGAGGTCCTTCGAATGGGCAGTTCTTC. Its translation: CSARGPSNGQFF.

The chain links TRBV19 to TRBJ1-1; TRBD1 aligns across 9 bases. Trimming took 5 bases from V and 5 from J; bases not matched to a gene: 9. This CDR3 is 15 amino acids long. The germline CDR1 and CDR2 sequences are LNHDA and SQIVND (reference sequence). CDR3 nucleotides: TGTGCCAGTAGTTTGAACCCCGGGACAGGGACTGAAGCTTTCTTT. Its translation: CASSLNPGTGTEAFF.

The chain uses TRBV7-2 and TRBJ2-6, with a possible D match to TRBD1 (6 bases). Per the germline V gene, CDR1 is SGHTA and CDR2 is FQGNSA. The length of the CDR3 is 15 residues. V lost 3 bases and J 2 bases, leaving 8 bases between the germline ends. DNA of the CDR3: TGTGCCAGCAGCTTTAAGGGGGCTGGGGCCAACGTCCTGACTTTC. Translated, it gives CASSFKGAGANVLTF.

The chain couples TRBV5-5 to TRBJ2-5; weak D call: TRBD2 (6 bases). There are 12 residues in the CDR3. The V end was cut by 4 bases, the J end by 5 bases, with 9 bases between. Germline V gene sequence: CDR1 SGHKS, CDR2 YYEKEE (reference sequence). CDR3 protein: CASSTLAETQYF. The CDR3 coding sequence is TGTGCCAGCAGCACGCTAGCGGAGACCCAGTACTTC.

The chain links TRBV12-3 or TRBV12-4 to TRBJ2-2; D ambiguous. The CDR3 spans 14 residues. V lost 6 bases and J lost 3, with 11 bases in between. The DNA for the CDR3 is TGTGCCAGCAGACTATCCGGCGACACCGGGGAGCTGTTTTTT. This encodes CASRLSGDTGELFF.

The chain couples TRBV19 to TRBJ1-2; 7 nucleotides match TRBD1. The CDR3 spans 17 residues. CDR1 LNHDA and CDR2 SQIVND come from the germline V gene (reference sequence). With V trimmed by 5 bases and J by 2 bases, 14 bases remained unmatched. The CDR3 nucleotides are TGTGCCAGTAGTGCCTCGGAACCGGGACAGAAGAACTATGGCTACACCTTC. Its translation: CASSASEPGQKNYGYTF.

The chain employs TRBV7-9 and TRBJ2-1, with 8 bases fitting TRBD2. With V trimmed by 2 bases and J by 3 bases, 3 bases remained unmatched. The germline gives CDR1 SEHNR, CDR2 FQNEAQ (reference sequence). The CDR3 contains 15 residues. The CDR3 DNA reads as TGTGCCAGCAGCTTACAAGCGGGAGACTACAATGAGCAGTTCTTC. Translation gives CASSLQAGDYNEQFF.

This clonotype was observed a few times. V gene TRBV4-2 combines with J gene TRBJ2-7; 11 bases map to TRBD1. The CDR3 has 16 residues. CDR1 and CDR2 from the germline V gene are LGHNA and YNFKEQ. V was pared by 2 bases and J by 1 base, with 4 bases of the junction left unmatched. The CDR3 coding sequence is TGTGCCAGCAGCCAAATGGGGACAGGGGGGTCCTACGAGCAGTACTTC. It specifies CASSQMGTGGSYEQYF.

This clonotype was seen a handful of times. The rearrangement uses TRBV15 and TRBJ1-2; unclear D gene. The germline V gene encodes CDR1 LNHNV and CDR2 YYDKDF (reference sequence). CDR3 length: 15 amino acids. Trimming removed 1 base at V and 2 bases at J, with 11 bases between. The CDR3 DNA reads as TGTGCCACCAGCAGAGGCGCCACCCCAAACTATGGCTACACCTTC. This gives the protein CATSRGATPNYGYTF.

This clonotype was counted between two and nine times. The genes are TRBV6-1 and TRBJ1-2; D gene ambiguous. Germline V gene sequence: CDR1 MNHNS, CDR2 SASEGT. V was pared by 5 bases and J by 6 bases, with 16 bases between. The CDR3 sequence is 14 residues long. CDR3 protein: CASSPGLTGHGYTF. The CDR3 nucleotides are TGTGCCAGCAGTCCCGGGCTAACTGGCCATGGCTACACCTTC.

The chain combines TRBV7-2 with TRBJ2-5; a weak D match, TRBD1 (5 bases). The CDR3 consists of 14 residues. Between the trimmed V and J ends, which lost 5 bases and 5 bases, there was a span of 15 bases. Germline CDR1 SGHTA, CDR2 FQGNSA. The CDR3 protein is CASSLGRAGETQYF. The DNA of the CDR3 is TGTGCCAGCAGCCTGGGCCGAGCAGGGGAGACCCAGTACTTC.

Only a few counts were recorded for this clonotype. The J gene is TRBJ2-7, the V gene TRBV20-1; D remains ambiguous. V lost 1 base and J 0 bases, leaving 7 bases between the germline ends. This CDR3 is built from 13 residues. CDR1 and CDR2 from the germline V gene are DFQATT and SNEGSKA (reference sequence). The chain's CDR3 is CSARGDFSYEQYF. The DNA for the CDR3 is TGCAGTGCTAGAGGAGACTTCTCCTACGAGCAGTACTTC.

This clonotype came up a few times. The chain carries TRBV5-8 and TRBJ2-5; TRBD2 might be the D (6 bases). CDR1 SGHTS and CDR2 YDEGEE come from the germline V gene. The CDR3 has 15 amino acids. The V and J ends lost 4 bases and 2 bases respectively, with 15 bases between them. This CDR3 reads CASSRSGGAQETQYF. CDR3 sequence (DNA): TGTGCCAGCAGCCGCTCGGGCGGGGCTCAAGAGACCCAGTACTTC.

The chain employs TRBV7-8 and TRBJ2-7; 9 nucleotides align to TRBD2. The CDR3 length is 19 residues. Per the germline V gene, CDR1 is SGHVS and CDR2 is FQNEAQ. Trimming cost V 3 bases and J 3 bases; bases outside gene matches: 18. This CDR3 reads CASSFYRIPLAGGGYEQYF. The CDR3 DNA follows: TGTGCCAGCAGCTTCTACCGGATCCCTCTCGCGGGGGGGGGCTACGAGCAGTACTTC.

CDR3 in amino acids: CASSPEPRTSVPSRQYF. CDR3 in DNA: TGTGCCAGCAGCCCCGAGCCCCGGACTAGCGTCCCCTCCCGGCAGTACTTC. The rearrangement joins TRBV7-9 to TRBJ2-7, with 9 positions matching TRBD2. Per the germline V gene, CDR1 is SEHNR and CDR2 is FQNEAQ (reference sequence). Trimming took 5 bases from V and 9 from J; bases not matched to a gene: 20. This CDR3 has 17 residues.

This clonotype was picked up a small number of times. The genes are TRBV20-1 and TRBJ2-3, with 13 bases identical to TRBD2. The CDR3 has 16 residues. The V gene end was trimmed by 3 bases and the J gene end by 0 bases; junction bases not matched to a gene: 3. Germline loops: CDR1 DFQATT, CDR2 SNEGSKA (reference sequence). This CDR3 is CSASTSGGDSTDTQYF. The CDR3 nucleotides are TGCAGTGCTAGTACTAGCGGGGGGGATAGCACAGATACGCAGTATTTT.

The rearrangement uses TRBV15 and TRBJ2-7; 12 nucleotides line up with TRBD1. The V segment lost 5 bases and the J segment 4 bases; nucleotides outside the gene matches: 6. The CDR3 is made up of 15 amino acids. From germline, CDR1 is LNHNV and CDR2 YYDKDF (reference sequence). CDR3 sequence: CATSFGTGGEYEQYF. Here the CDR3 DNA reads TGTGCCACCAGCTTTGGGACAGGGGGCGAATACGAGCAGTACTTC.

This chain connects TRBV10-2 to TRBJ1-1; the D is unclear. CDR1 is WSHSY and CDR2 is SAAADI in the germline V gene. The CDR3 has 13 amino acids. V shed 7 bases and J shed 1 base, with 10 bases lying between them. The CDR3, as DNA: TGCGCCAGCACCCAGCCGGGGAACACTGAAGCTTTCTTT. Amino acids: CASTQPGNTEAFF.

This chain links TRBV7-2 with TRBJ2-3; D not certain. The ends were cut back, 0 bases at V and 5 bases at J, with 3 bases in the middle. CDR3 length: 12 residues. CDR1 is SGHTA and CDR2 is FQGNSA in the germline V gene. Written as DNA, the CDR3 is TGTGCCAGCAGCTTAGCTCTAGATACGCAGTATTTT. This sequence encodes CASSLALDTQYF.

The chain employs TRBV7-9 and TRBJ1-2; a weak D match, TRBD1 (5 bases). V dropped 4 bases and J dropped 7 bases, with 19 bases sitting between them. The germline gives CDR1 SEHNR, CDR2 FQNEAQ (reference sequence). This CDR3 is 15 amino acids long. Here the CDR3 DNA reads TGTGCCAGCAGCTCCGGGGACTTCTCAGTAGGTGGCTACACCTTC. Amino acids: CASSSGDFSVGGYTF.

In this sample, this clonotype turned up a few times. This chain's CDR3 is CAISASAGDYEQYF. The CDR3 region has the DNA TGTGCCATCAGTGCATCAGCCGGAGATTACGAGCAGTACTTC. The J gene is TRBJ2-7, the V gene TRBV10-3; the D is unclear. CDR1 and CDR2 (germline): ENHRY, SYGVKD. V was trimmed by 4 bases and J by 4 bases, leaving 14 bases between them. The CDR3 has 14 amino acids.

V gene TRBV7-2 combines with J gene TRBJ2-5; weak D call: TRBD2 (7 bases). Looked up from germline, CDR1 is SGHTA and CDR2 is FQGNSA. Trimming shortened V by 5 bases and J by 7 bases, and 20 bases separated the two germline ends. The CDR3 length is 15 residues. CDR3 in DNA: TGTGCCAGCAGCCAAGCGGGGACAATCAGGGGGACCCAGTACTTC. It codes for CASSQAGTIRGTQYF.

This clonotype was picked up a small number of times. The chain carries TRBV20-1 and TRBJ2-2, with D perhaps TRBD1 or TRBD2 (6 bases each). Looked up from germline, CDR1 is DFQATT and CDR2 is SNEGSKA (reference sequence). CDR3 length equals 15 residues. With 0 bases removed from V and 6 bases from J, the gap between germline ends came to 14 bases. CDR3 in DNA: TGCAGTGCTAGAGAGGTTCCGGGGGCGGCCGGGGAGCTGTTTTTT. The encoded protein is CSAREVPGAAGELFF.

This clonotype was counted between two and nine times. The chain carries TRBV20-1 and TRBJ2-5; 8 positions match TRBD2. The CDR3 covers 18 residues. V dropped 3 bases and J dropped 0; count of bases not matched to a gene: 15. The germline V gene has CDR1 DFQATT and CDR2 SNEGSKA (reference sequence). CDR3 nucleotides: TGCAGTGCTAGGGGACCGGGAGGGCAGCTGCATAACCAAGAGACCCAGTACTTC. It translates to CSARGPGGQLHNQETQYF.